This passage covers 21 T cell receptor beta chains from one sample sequenced in a study of T cells in localized non-small cell lung cancer. Clones were sequenced by immunoSEQ multiplex PCR, and TCRdb holds only the in-frame ones, with some missing. This sample has over 25,000 clones, with 92% found just once. Sequencing was performed on peripheral blood, taken before any cancer treatment. The receptors were gathered from an older female donor with stage I lung adenocarcinoma.

V gene TRBV2 combines with J gene TRBJ2-6; weak D call: TRBD2 (5 bases). The V gene's germline CDR1 is SNHLY and CDR2 FYNNEI. V gave up 6 bases and J gave up 2 bases, with 8 bases separating them. The CDR3 spans 14 residues. The CDR3, as DNA: TGTGCCAGCAGGGCGGGTACTGGGGCCAACGTCCTGACTTTC. Translating it yields CASRAGTGANVLTF.

V and J are TRBV6-1 and TRBJ1-2; D gene uncertain. The CDR3 consists of 14 residues. Trimming took 2 bases from V and 1 from J, leaving 8 bases between them. The germline gives CDR1 MNHNS, CDR2 SASEGT. The CDR3 sequence is CASSEPGVNYGYTF. CDR3 in DNA: TGTGCCAGCAGTGAACCCGGGGTTAACTATGGCTACACCTTC.

V and J are TRBV5-1 and TRBJ1-2; a possible D gene is TRBD1 (6 bases). Trimming took off 0 bases at V and 7 bases at J, with 16 bases between the two ends. The CDR3 runs to 15 residues. From germline, CDR1 is SGHRS and CDR2 YFSETQ. The CDR3 loop is CASSLGTVKERGYTF. The DNA of the CDR3 is TGCGCCAGCAGCTTGGGGACAGTTAAGGAACGTGGCTACACCTTC. The complete variable domain, with remaining parts taken from reference TRBV5-1 and TRBJ1-2, reads KAGVTQTPRYLIKTRGQQVTLSCSPISGHRSVSWYQQTPGQGLQFLFEYFSETQRNKGNFPGRFSGRQFSNSRSEMNVSTLELGDSALYLCASSLGTVKERGYTFGSGTRLTVV.

This sequence joins TRBV11-2 and TRBJ2-3, with TRBD1 identical over 9 bases. The CDR3 runs to 16 residues. Per the germline V gene, CDR1 is SGHAT and CDR2 is FQNNGV. The junction had 4 bases not matched to a gene; V was cut back by 1 base and J by 2 bases. CDR3 amino acids: CASSLAGQGVTDTQYF. Written as DNA, the CDR3 is TGTGCCAGCAGCTTAGCGGGACAGGGAGTCACAGATACGCAGTATTTT. Full variable domain (outside the CDR3, taken from reference TRBV11-2 and TRBJ2-3): EAGVAQSPRYKIIEKRQSVAFWCNPISGHATLYWYQQILGQGPKLLIQFQNNGVVDDSQLPKDRFSAERLKGVDSTLKIQPAKLEDSAVYLCASSLAGQGVTDTQYFGPGTRLTVL.

As concerns this clone: This CDR3 is also generated by other DNA sequences in the sample. V is TRBV9 and J is TRBJ1-5; no reliable D call. CDR1 is SGDLS, CDR2 YYNGEE, per germline. This CDR3 has 14 amino acids. V was pared by 0 bases and J by 3 bases, with 7 bases between. The CDR3 sequence: CASSVDGSNQPQHF. In nucleotides, the CDR3 is TGTGCCAGCAGCGTAGACGGTTCCAATCAGCCCCAGCATTTT.

This chain links TRBV6-6 with TRBJ1-1; maybe TRBD1 (5 bases). With 7 bases removed from V and 6 bases from J, the gap between germline ends came to 15 bases. Germline CDR1 reads MNHNY; CDR2 reads SVGAGI (reference sequence). CDR3 length equals 13 residues. CDR3 DNA sequence: TGTGCCAGCAAGCAGGGTGAGAGAGCTGAAGCTTTCTTT. Translating gives CASKQGERAEAFF.

The V and J genes are TRBV5-6 and TRBJ2-2; 9 positions match TRBD2. There are 17 residues in the CDR3. V lost 1 base, J lost 2 bases, and 6 bases stayed unmatched. Germline V gene data show CDR1 as SGHDT and CDR2 as YYEEEE. The DNA for the CDR3 is TGTGCCAGCAGCTTGTTGGCTAGCGGGGCAAACACCGGGGAGCTGTTTTTT. Translated, it gives CASSLLASGANTGELFF. Filled out from reference TRBV5-6 and TRBJ2-2, the complete variable domain reads DAGVTQSPTHLIKTRGQQVTLRCSPKSGHDTVSWYQQALGQGPQFIFQYYEEEERQRGNFPDRFSGHQFPNYSSELNVNALLLGDSALYLCASSLLASGANTGELFFGEGSRLTVL.

The chain combines TRBV13 with TRBJ2-5, with D perhaps TRBD2 (7 bases). Trimming left V 1 base short and J 5 bases short, with 17 bases between. Germline CDR1 PRHDT, CDR2 FYEKMQ (reference sequence). The CDR3 loop spans 16 amino acids. In DNA form, the CDR3 reads TGTGCCAGCAGCTTAGCGGGGGGCTCAAGAAGTGAGACCCAGTACTTC. It translates to CASSLAGGSRSETQYF.

The rearrangement links TRBV2 to TRBJ2-1; D remains unclear. Trimming took 3 bases from V and 4 from J, leaving 7 bases between them. Germline V gene sequence: CDR1 SNHLY, CDR2 FYNNEI. The CDR3 extends over 13 amino acids. The CDR3 region has the DNA TGTGCCAGCAGTGATTTGCGGTACAATGAGCAGTTCTTC. Its protein is CASSDLRYNEQFF.

The table lists this clone with a count of one. This chain links TRBV28 with TRBJ1-4, with a possible D match to TRBD1 (5 bases). V was cut by 3 bases and J by 8 bases, with 13 bases left in between. The length of the CDR3 is 14 residues. Germline CDR1 is MDHEN and CDR2 is SYDVKM. The CDR3 here is CASSLAGGKEKLFF. CDR3 DNA sequence: TGTGCCAGCAGTTTGGCGGGGGGTAAGGAAAAACTGTTTTTT.

This rearrangement joins TRBV10-3 to TRBJ2-1; D is possibly TRBD1 or TRBD2 (6 bases each). Germline CDR1 and CDR2: ENHRY and SYGVKD. This CDR3 contains 12 residues. Trimming stripped 5 bases from V and 9 bases from J, with 11 bases between. The CDR3 reads CAISFSGAEQFF. Here the CDR3 DNA reads TGTGCCATCAGTTTTTCGGGGGCTGAGCAGTTCTTC.

The chain uses TRBV18 and TRBJ2-5; D perhaps matches TRBD2 (5 bases). Germline CDR1 KGHSH, CDR2 LQKENI. Trimming shortened V by 6 bases and J by 3 bases, and 11 bases separated the two germline ends. CDR3 length: 13 amino acids. CDR3 DNA sequence: TGTGCCAGCTCCCCTCCAGCGGAAGAGACCCAGTACTTC. It translates to CASSPPAEETQYF.

This clone was seen a single time. V gene TRBV9 combines with J gene TRBJ1-4; possibly TRBD1 for D (5 bases). The V end lost 4 bases, the J end lost 4 bases, and 8 bases lay between the germline ends. CDR3 length equals 13 residues. Germline V gives CDR1 SGDLS, CDR2 YYNGEE. The CDR3 protein is CASSRGDNEKLFF. Written as DNA, the CDR3 is TGTGCCAGCAGCCGGGGCGATAATGAAAAACTGTTTTTT.

This clone has just a few counts. This sequence joins TRBV28 and TRBJ1-1; D ambiguous. CDR1 is MDHEN and CDR2 is SYDVKM in the germline V gene. This CDR3 has 13 amino acids. Between the trimmed V and J ends, which lost 2 bases and 0 bases, there was a span of 4 bases. The CDR3 loop reads CASSLLMNTEAFF. The CDR3 DNA reads as TGTGCCAGCAGTTTACTTATGAACACTGAAGCTTTCTTT.

The V gene is TRBV9, the J gene TRBJ2-1, with TRBD2 matching 8 bases. The CDR3 length is 16 residues. Looked up from germline, CDR1 is SGDLS and CDR2 is YYNGEE. With 4 bases clipped from V and 7 bases from J, the junction kept 13 bases outside the gene matches. CDR3 sequence reads: CASSPPPGGAWNEQFF. CDR3 coding DNA: TGTGCCAGCAGCCCACCTCCCGGGGGGGCATGGAATGAGCAGTTCTTC.

This clone has just one count. The CDR3 here is CASSSDISTNEKLFF. CDR3 in DNA: TGTGCCAGCAGCTCTGACATCTCAACTAATGAAAAACTGTTTTTT. The chain joins TRBV5-4 to TRBJ1-4; D is uncertain. The ends were cut back, 3 bases at V and 0 bases at J, with 9 bases in the middle. Germline lookup yields CDR1 SGHNT and CDR2 YYREEE (reference sequence). This CDR3 has 15 residues.

The rearrangement uses TRBV4-1 and TRBJ1-1; TRBD1 matches at 7 bases. The CDR3 covers 14 residues. The V and J ends lost 4 bases and 1 base, in that order; junction bases with no gene match: 3. Germline lookup yields CDR1 MGHRA and CDR2 YSYEKL. The CDR3, as DNA: TGCGCCAGCAGCCCCAGGACAGGGAACACTGAAGCTTTCTTT. As protein: CASSPRTGNTEAFF.

This chain joins TRBV11-3 and TRBJ2-1, with 7 bases that match TRBD2. Germline V gene data show CDR1 as SGHNT and CDR2 as YENEEA. J was trimmed by 7 bases and V by 7 bases; bases with no gene match: 16. The length of the CDR3 is 16 residues. CDR3 sequence reads: CASTPRDGGGFNEQFF. The CDR3 nucleotides read TGTGCCAGCACCCCCCGGGATGGCGGGGGATTTAATGAGCAGTTCTTC.

The V gene is TRBV6-1, the J gene TRBJ2-1; 8 bases fit TRBD2. J lost 6 bases, V lost 11 bases, and 12 bases had no gene match. The germline gives CDR1 MNHNS, CDR2 SASEGT. The CDR3 has 14 residues. The CDR3 coding sequence is TGTGCCCTTAGGGCGGGGGGTGGATTCAATGAGCAGTTCTTC. Protein: CALRAGGGFNEQFF.

The chain has TRBV29-1 and TRBJ1-1, with D maybe TRBD1 (5 bases). This CDR3 contains 13 residues. The germline V and J ends were trimmed by 5 bases and 1 base, with 11 bases remaining between them. Germline values: CDR1 SQVTM, CDR2 ANQGSEA. This CDR3 reads CSVRDGQNTEAFF. CDR3 sequence (DNA): TGCAGCGTTAGGGACGGACAGAACACTGAAGCTTTCTTT.

V and J are TRBV9 and TRBJ2-3; 10 bases match TRBD2. This CDR3 has 16 amino acids. Trimming removed 4 bases from V and 4 bases from J; junction bases left unmatched: 9. Germline V gene data show CDR1 as SGDLS and CDR2 as YYNGEE. The CDR3 sequence is CASSPSGLAGADTQYF. Here the CDR3 DNA reads TGTGCCAGCAGCCCAAGTGGGCTAGCGGGGGCAGATACGCAGTATTTT.